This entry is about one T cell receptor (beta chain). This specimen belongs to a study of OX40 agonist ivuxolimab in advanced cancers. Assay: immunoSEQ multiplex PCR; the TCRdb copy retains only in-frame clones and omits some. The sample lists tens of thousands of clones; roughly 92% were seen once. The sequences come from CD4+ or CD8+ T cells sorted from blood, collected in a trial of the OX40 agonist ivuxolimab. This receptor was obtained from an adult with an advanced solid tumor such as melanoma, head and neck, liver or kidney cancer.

DNA of the CDR3: TGTGCCAGCAGTCACAGGTGGGAGCAGTTCTTC. It translates to CASSHRWEQFF. This sequence joins TRBV28 and TRBJ2-1, with a weak D call TRBD1 (5 bases). From germline, CDR1 is MDHEN and CDR2 SYDVKM. V was clipped by 5 bases and J by 10 bases, with 9 bases between them. The CDR3 consists of 11 residues.